The 5 T cell receptor beta chains listed next were all sequenced from one sample in a study of shared clonotypes between healthy human individuals. TCRdb's table, derived via immunoSEQ multiplex PCR, lists solely in-frame clones and lacks some. The sample yields 400,000 to 600,000 clones, about 96% seen once. Sequences were obtained from naive CD4+ T cells sorted from blood. Subset indicated: CD45RA+ positively selected. These receptors were taken from a young woman in good health.

This sequence joins TRBV18 and TRBJ2-1, with D unclear. Trimming stripped 4 bases from V and 5 bases from J, with 15 bases between. Per germline, CDR1 KGHSH and CDR2 LQKENI. This CDR3 is 15 amino acids long. The CDR3 protein is CASSLGLSYNNEQFF. As DNA, the CDR3 is TGTGCCAGCTCACTGGGTTTATCGTACAACAATGAGCAGTTCTTC.

This clone is a singleton in its sample. The V and J genes are TRBV19 and TRBJ2-5; tentative D call: TRBD2 (5 bases). This CDR3 has 15 amino acids. Germline values: CDR1 LNHDA, CDR2 SQIVND (reference sequence). V was trimmed by 5 bases and J by 3 bases, leaving 16 bases between them. The CDR3 DNA is TGTGCCAGTAGTTTCTCTCGGGGTAGAGAAGAGACCCAGTACTTC. It is translated as CASSFSRGREETQYF. The whole variable domain, remainder taken from reference TRBV19 and TRBJ2-5, is DGGITQSPKYLFRKEGQNVTLSCEQNLNHDAMYWYRQDPGQGLRLIYYSQIVNDFQKGDIAEGYSVSREKKESFPLTVTSAQKNPTAFYLCASSFSRGREETQYFGPGTRLLVL.

This rearrangement joins TRBV29-1 to TRBJ1-2; 7 nucleotides line up with TRBD1. The germline V gene encodes CDR1 SQVTM and CDR2 ANQGSEA. This CDR3 has 12 residues. Losses at the gene ends were 8 bases for V and 2 bases for J; bases not matched to a gene: 5. This CDR3 is CSYRGENYGYTF. In nucleotides, the CDR3 is TGCAGCTACAGGGGCGAGAACTATGGCTACACCTTC.

This rearrangement joins TRBV5-1 to TRBJ2-7; 8 bases are a match to TRBD1. CDR1 and CDR2 (germline): SGHRS, YFSETQ. With 4 bases clipped from V and 2 bases from J, the junction kept 2 bases outside the gene matches. The CDR3 extends over 13 amino acids. CDR3 nucleotides: TGCGCCAGCAGCCGACAGGGGCCCTACGAGCAGTACTTC. Translated, it gives CASSRQGPYEQYF.

The V and J genes are TRBV18 and TRBJ1-2; no definite D call. The CDR3 covers 15 residues. With 3 bases removed from V and 8 bases from J, the gap between germline ends came to 19 bases. CDR1 and CDR2 (germline): KGHSH, LQKENI. The CDR3 nucleotides are TGTGCCAGCTCACCGGCCAGCGACCTGAGTTGGGGCTACACCTTC. It is translated as CASSPASDLSWGYTF.